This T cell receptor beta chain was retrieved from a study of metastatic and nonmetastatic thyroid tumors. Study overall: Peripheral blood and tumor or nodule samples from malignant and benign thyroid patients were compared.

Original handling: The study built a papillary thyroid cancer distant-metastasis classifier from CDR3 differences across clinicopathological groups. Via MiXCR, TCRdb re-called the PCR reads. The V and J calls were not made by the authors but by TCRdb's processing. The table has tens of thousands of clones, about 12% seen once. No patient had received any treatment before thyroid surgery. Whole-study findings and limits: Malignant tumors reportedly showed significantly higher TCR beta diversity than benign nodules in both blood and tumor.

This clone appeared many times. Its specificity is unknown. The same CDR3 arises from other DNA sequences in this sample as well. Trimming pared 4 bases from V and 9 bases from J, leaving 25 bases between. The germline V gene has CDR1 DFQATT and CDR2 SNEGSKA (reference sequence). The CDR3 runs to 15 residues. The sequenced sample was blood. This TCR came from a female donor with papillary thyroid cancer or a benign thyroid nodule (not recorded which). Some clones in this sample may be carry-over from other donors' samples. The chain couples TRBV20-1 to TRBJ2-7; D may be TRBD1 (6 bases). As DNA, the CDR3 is TGCAGTGCTATACCCCGGGACAAAACTTTTACGAGGCAGTACTTC. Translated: CSAIPRDKTFTRQYF.